This T cell receptor beta chain was found in a study of T cell responses to AZD1222 COVID-19 vaccine (dated by TCRdb to about 2021). In the study overall: AZD1222 recipients with second doses at about 4 weeks or about 12 weeks were pooled, because spike-specific TCR depth and breadth did not differ between schedules. Trial participants were enrolled into age subgroups of 18-55, 56-69 and 70-plus years, which contained about 150, 28 and 57 TCR-sequenced participants, respectively. A total of just over 230 trial participants underwent TCR sequencing, of whom 207 received two doses of AZD1222 and some 26 received two doses of the MenACWY control vaccine.

The CDR3 regions of human TCRbeta chains were analyzed by immunosequencing. The study's own analysis went as follows. Repertoire TCRs were checked for matches against a reference library of SARS-CoV-2-specific TCRs that had been generated using the MIRA antigen-specificity platform. Breadth meant the fraction of unique TCRs that were SARS-CoV-2-associated, whereas depth meant the fraction of total T cells that were SARS-CoV-2-associated. Using the MIRA data, every spike-specific TCR was mapped to the spike region that the TCR reacted to and assigned to either a CD4 or a CD8 class. Log10-transformed breadth and depth values were compared by one-way ANOVA with Sidak's multiple comparisons tests. TCRdb mirrors the immuneACCESS table, restricted to in-frame sequences. Some clones are absent from its copies; in checked studies, under half trace to an unresolved V gene, and the reason for the others is unknown. V, J and clone size are those of that table, while D and trimming were read from the DNA. This sample is represented by around 160,000 clones; around 94% of them were singletons. The top ten constitute approximately 0.64% of the sample.

Summary of the overall study and its limitations: The 56-69-year group was small, and its depth increase did not reach significance, likely because of low power. No day 14 peak-response samples were available, so repertoires were characterized only after the peak T cell response. Participants were mostly white British, with more females than males. The authors suggested clonal diversity may have been underestimated. Reportedly, close to half of the unique spike-specific TCRs recognized epitopes lying outside the regions that are mutated in the B.1.351 and B.1.1.7 variants. After two AZD1222 doses, both the breadth and the depth of spike-specific TCRs were significantly higher than at day 0 and than in MenACWY recipients. Vaccine-associated CD4 TCRs spanned the whole spike protein, with dominant responses in regions 160-218 and 743-854. Conclusions about previously exposed vaccinees are limited, since just a handful of AZD1222 recipients were seropositive for SARS-CoV-2 at baseline.

Reading the label with the study, this specimen's time point is: baseline before first vaccination. The vaccinee samples were drawn from two UK trials, COV001 and COV002, one of which was a single-blind randomized controlled phase 2/3 trial testing AZD1222 (ChAdOx1 nCoV-19) in healthy adults. For TCRbeta chain sequencing, PBMC samples were collected from trial participants at day 0 and at day 28 after the second dose. Details on this clone: The specificity of this receptor is unknown. Qualities for individual bases were not recorded, and no much larger clone is one base off.

Sequences MDHEN (CDR1) and SYDVKM (CDR2) are obtained from the germline V gene. Its CDR3 holds 13 amino acids, cysteine through phenylalanine. Just the 39-base CDR3 DNA is kept, in frame starting at base 1. Cut back by 6 bases and 3 bases, the V and J ends lie 11 bases apart. The receptor's source is an adult in good health. The starting material was peripheral blood, obtained on day 0 of AZD1222 vaccination. The chain is encoded by TRBV28 joined to TRBJ1-1; the D gene cannot be resolved reliably. The CDR3 loop reads CASRTVADTEAFF. The bases are TGTGCCAGCAGGACGGTTGCAGACACTGAAGCTTTCTTT.